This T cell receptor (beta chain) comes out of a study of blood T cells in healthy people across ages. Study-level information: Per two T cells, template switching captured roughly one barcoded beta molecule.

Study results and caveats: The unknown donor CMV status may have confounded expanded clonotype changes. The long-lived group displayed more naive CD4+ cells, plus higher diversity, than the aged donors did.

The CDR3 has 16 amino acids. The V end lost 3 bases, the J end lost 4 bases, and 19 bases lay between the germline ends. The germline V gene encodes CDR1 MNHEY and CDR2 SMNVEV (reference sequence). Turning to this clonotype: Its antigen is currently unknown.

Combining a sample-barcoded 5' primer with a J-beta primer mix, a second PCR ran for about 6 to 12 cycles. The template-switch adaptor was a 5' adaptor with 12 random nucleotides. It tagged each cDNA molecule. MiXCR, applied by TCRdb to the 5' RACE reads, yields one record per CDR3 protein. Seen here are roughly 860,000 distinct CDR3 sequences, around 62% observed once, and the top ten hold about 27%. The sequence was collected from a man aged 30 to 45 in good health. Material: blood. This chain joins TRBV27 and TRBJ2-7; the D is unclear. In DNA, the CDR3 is TGTGCCAGCAGTTTTTCCGCGTGGGTCAGTACATACGAGCAGTACTTC. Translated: CASSFSAWVSTYEQYF.